These T cell receptor beta chains were read from a single sample in a study of blood T cell repertoires in COVID-19. Data came from immunoSEQ multiplex PCR; TCRdb stores just in-frame clones and leaves some out. The top ten clones hold 0.9% of a sample with roughly 500,000 clones, approximately 89% of them seen once. Specimen: peripheral blood. The origin of the receptors is a young man with COVID-19, enrolled during active disease. CDR3s include the opening cysteine and the closing phenylalanine or tryptophan. The order of the fields is J gene, clone size, V gene, D gene, CDR3 length, CDR3 protein, CDR3 DNA. A D gene is named only where the DNA matches it firmly. Not every row has a clone size; where given, it reads once, few, many or a size class.

j_gene: TRBJ1-1
abundance: .
v_gene: TRBV5-4
d_gene: TRBD1
len: 16
CDR3aa: CASSFDRDRGNTEAFF
CDR3nt: TGTGCCAGCAGCTTTGATAGGGACAGGGGGAACACTGAAGCTTTCTTT

j_gene: TRBJ1-1
abundance: .
v_gene: TRBV20-1
d_gene: .
len: 14
CDR3aa: CSASKGRGNTEAFF
CDR3nt: TGCAGTGCTAGTAAAGGACGGGGGAACACTGAAGCTTTCTTT

j_gene: TRBJ2-2
abundance: .
v_gene: TRBV25-1
d_gene: TRBD2
len: 15
CDR3aa: CASSHGLAGAGELFF
CDR3nt: TGTGCCAGCAGCCACGGACTAGCGGGAGCCGGGGAGCTGTTTTTT

j_gene: TRBJ2-1
abundance: .
v_gene: TRBV3-1/TRBV3-2
d_gene: TRBD2
len: 17
CDR3aa: CASSPGTSGSSYNEQFF
CDR3nt: TGTGCCAGCAGCCCCGGGACTAGCGGAAGCTCCTACAATGAGCAGTTCTTC

j_gene: TRBJ1-1
abundance: .
v_gene: TRBV6-5
d_gene: .
len: 13
CDR3aa: CASSRPGDTEAFF
CDR3nt: TGTGCCAGCAGTAGACCCGGGGACACTGAAGCTTTCTTT

j_gene: TRBJ1-2
abundance: .
v_gene: TRBV19
d_gene: TRBD1
len: 15
CDR3aa: CASSPRARDSYGYTF
CDR3nt: TGTGCCAGTAGTCCACGCGCCCGGGACAGCTATGGCTACACCTTC

j_gene: TRBJ1-3
abundance: .
v_gene: TRBV19
d_gene: TRBD1
len: 14
CDR3aa: CASSRTGTGNTIYF
CDR3nt: TGTGCCAGTAGTCGGACAGGGACTGGAAACACCATATATTTT

j_gene: TRBJ1-1
abundance: few
v_gene: TRBV14
d_gene: TRBD1
len: 12
CDR3aa: CASDRGGTEAFF
CDR3nt: TGTGCCAGCGACAGGGGTGGCACTGAAGCTTTCTTT

j_gene: TRBJ2-1
abundance: once
v_gene: TRBV25-1
d_gene: .
len: 13
CDR3aa: CASSESETDEQFF
CDR3nt: TGTGCCAGCAGTGAATCGGAGACGGATGAGCAGTTCTTC

j_gene: TRBJ2-3
abundance: .
v_gene: TRBV7-2
d_gene: .
len: 16
CDR3aa: CASSLAGGGAADTQYF
CDR3nt: TGTGCCAGCAGCTTAGCCGGGGGAGGAGCGGCAGATACGCAGTATTTT

j_gene: TRBJ1-5
abundance: .
v_gene: TRBV6-6
d_gene: .
len: 16
CDR3aa: CASSSGGFTSNQPQHF
CDR3nt: TGTGCCAGCAGTTCCGGAGGATTTACTAGCAATCAGCCCCAGCATTTT